The 5 T cell receptor beta chains given below trace back to one sample, sequenced in a study of beta chain features in type 1 diabetes (dated by TCRdb to the late 2010s). Libraries were constructed by the immunoSEQ multiplex PCR assay. The entire isolated RNA was reverse transcribed using the High Capacity cDNA Reverse Transcription Kit, and thus expressed TCRB transcripts were sequenced. What TCRdb holds here is the immuneACCESS table cut down to in-frame rearrangements. Part of the clones is not present; checked against another copy, under half of the missing clones reflect an unresolved V gene, and the others are unexplained. Present in this sample are 200,000 to 300,000 clones, roughly 70% of which were seen just once. Approximately 0.05% of the sample belongs to the ten largest clones. Sequencing input: naive CD4+ T cells from blood. Read against the paper, the sample's cell subset or site label means: true naive CD4+ T cells. All receptors come from a man aged 25 to 40 in good health.

Remarks on this clone: The sample contains more than one DNA sequence encoding this CDR3. V usage is TRBV7-2 and J usage is TRBJ1-2; D not certain. V was shortened by 5 bases and J by 2 bases, with 9 bases between the two germline ends. Germline V gives CDR1 SGHTA, CDR2 FQGNSA. The CDR3 is 13 residues long. The CDR3 reads CASSLVGNYGYTF. CDR3 sequence (DNA): TGTGCCAGCAGCCTTGTCGGAAACTATGGCTACACCTTC. Full variable domain (rest looked up from reference TRBV7-2 and TRBJ1-2): GAGVSQSPSNKVTEKGKDVELRCDPISGHTALYWYRQSLGQGLEFLIYFQGNSAPDKSGLPSDRFSAERTGGSVSTLTIQRTQQEDSAVYLCASSLVGNYGYTFGSGTRLTVV.

The rearrangement joins TRBV2 to TRBJ2-7, with TRBD2 matching 9 bases. The CDR3 is made up of 16 amino acids. The junction had 13 bases not matched to a gene; V was cut back by 5 bases and J by 5 bases. CDR1 SNHLY and CDR2 FYNNEI come from the germline V gene. The CDR3 sequence is CASSPRVAGVRNEQYF. The DNA of the CDR3 is TGTGCCAGCAGTCCCCGGGTAGCGGGAGTGCGGAACGAGCAGTACTTC.

The chain is built from TRBV7-9 and TRBJ2-1; TRBD2 matches at 7 bases. The J segment lost 12 bases and the V segment lost 5 bases, leaving 10 bases of the junction unmatched. This CDR3 region has 13 residues. From germline, CDR1 is SEHNR and CDR2 FQNEAQ (reference sequence). For the CDR3, the DNA is TGTGCCAGCAGCAGTCAAGCGGGGCGGGGGCAGTTCTTC. It translates to CASSSQAGRGQFF.

The gene calls are TRBV29-1 and TRBJ1-2; D not resolved. Germline loops: CDR1 SQVTM, CDR2 ANQGSEA. Trimming pared 0 bases from V and 8 bases from J, leaving 10 bases between. This CDR3 spans 12 amino acids. The CDR3 bases are TGCAGCGTTGAAGATCAAGGGCGCGGCTACACCTTC. Translation: CSVEDQGRGYTF.

The gene calls are TRBV5-1 and TRBJ2-4; 7 bases match TRBD2. Germline V lookup: CDR1 SGHRS, CDR2 YFSETQ. The CDR3 covers 15 residues. Unmatched junction bases numbered 5, after V lost 5 bases and J lost 0 bases. The CDR3 spells CASSSLAEAKNIQYF. In nucleotides, the CDR3 is TGCGCCAGCAGTAGCCTAGCGGAAGCCAAAAACATTCAGTACTTC.